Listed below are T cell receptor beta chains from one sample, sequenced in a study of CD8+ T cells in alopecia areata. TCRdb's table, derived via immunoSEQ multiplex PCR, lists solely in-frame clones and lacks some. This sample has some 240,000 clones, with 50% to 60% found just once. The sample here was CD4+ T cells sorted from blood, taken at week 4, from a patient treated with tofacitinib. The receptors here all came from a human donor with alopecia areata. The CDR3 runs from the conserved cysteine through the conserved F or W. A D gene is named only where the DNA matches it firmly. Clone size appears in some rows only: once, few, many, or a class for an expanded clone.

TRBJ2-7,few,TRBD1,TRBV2,TGTGCCAGCAAGGGGGCATCCTACGAGCAGTACTTC,CASKGASYEQYF
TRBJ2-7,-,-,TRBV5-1,TGCGCCAGCAGCTTGGACGACACCTACGAGCAGTACTTC,CASSLDDTYEQYF
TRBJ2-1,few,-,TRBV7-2,TGTGCCAGCAGCTTGAACAATGAGCAGTTCTTC,CASSLNNEQFF
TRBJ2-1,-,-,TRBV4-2,TGTGCCAGCAGCCAAGAATTGCGATCCACGACCTACAATGAGCAGTTCTTC,CASSQELRSTTYNEQFF
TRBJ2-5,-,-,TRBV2,TGTGCCAGCAGCCAGGACAGATCGACCCAGTACTTC,CASSQDRSTQYF
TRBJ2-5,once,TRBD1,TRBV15,TGTGCCACCAGCAGATTGGACAGGGTATCTTTAGAGACCCAGTACTTC,CATSRLDRVSLETQYF
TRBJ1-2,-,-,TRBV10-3,TGTGCCATCAGTGAGGCCGGCCTCTATGGCTACACCTTC,CAISEAGLYGYTF
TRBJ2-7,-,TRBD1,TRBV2,TGTGCCAGCTCAAACCTACGGGACAGAAGCGAGCAGTACTTC,CASSNLRDRSEQYF
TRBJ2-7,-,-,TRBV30,TGTGCCTGGAGTCCCCAGGGCAGGGAGCAGTACTTC,CAWSPQGREQYF
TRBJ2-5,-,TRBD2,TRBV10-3,TGTGCCATCAGGGATTTTAGCGGGGAGACCCAGTACTTC,CAIRDFSGETQYF
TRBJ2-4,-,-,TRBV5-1,TGCGCCAGCAGCTTGGCGTCGGGGGCCACGGACATTCAGTACTTC,CASSLASGATDIQYF
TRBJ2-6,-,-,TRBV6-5,TGTGCCAGCAGCCCGTCCTCTGGGGCCAACGTCCTGACTTTC,CASSPSSGANVLTF
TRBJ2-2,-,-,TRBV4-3,TGCGCCAGCAGCCACTACCTTAGAACGGAGCTGTTTTTT,CASSHYLRTELFF
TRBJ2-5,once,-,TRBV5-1,TGCGCCAGCAAGGTGACGAACCAAGAGACCCAGTACTTC,CASKVTNQETQYF
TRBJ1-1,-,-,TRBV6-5,TGTGCCAGCAAATCTCTGGGGGGGACTAACACTGAAGCTTTCTTT,CASKSLGGTNTEAFF
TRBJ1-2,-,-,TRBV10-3,TGTGCCATCAGTGACGGCGTCCTGAGGGGGGATGGCTACACCTTC,CAISDGVLRGDGYTF
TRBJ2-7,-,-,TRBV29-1,TGCAGCGTCAACGCTCCGGACAGAGGCTACGAGCAGTACTTC,CSVNAPDRGYEQYF
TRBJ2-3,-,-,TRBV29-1,TGCAGCGTACGTATCAGGGTTTCAGATACGCAGTATTTT,CSVRIRVSDTQYF
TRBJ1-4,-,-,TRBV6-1,TGTGCCAGCAGTGTTTCATGGATTACTAATGAAAAACTGTTTTTT,CASSVSWITNEKLFF
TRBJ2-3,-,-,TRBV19,TGTGCCAGTAGTGCCGAGCGCACAGATACGCAGTATTTT,CASSAERTDTQYF
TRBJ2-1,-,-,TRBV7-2,TGTGCCAGCAGCTCTCAAACCTACAATGAGCAGTTCTTC,CASSSQTYNEQFF
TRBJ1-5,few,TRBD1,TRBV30,TGTGCCTGGAGCCGGGACAGGGGACAGCCCCAGCATTTT,CAWSRDRGQPQHF
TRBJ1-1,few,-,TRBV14,TGTGCCAGCAGCCCCCGGGCCGTGAACACTGAAGCTTTCTTT,CASSPRAVNTEAFF
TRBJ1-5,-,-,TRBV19,TGTGCCAGTAGTATACCCGGGACGGCCGGGCCCCAGCATTTT,CASSIPGTAGPQHF
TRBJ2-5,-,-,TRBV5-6,TGTGCCAGCAGCTCTTGGGTTGCGGAGACCCAGTACTTC,CASSSWVAETQYF
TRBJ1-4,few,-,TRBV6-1,TGTGCCAGCAGTGCGAGGAGTGAAAAACTGTTTTTT,CASSARSEKLFF
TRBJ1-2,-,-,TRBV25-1,TGTGCCAGCAGGGAACAGGGTGAGGTCTATGGCTACACCTTC,CASREQGEVYGYTF
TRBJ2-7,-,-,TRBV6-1,TGTGCCAGCAGTGAAGCGCTAAACGAGCAGTACTTC,CASSEALNEQYF
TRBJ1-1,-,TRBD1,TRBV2,TGTGCCAGCACTAGGGACAGGGCGAACACTGAAGCTTTCTTT,CASTRDRANTEAFF
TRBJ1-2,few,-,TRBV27,TGTGCCAGCAGGCCACAGGGTGAATATGGCTACACCTTC,CASRPQGEYGYTF
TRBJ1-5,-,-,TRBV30,TGTGCCTGGAGCTCGGGGGCTGGCAATCAGCCCCAGCATTTT,CAWSSGAGNQPQHF
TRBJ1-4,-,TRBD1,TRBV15,TGTGCCACCAGCAGAGCCCCAGGGGGGCAGGTCCCTAATGAAAAACTGTTTTTT,CATSRAPGGQVPNEKLFF
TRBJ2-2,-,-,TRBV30,TGTGCCTGGACAGGTCTGTCCGGGGAGCTGTTTTTT,CAWTGLSGELFF
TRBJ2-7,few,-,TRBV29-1,TGCAGCGTTGTACCCCCCAACAGGGTTAACGAGCAGTACTTC,CSVVPPNRVNEQYF
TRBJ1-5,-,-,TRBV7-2,TGTGCCAGCAGCTTAGCGATGGGAAATCAGCCCCAGCATTTT,CASSLAMGNQPQHF
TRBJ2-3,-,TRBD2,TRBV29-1,TGCAGCGTCGACGTGATGACTAGCGGGGGCCTAGATACGCAGTATTTT,CSVDVMTSGGLDTQYF
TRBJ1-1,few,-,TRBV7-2,TGTGCCAGCAGCTTAGACACTGAAGCTTTCTTT,CASSLDTEAFF
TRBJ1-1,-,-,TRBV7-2,TGTGCCAGCAGCTCGCCTAGGGGGGCGCGGAACACTGAAGCTTTCTTT,CASSSPRGARNTEAFF
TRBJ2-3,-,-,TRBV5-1,TGCGCCAGCAGCTCACCGGGAGATACGCAGTATTTT,CASSSPGDTQYF
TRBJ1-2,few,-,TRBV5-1,TGCGCCAGCAGCTTGGAACAGCGACGACCCTATGGCTACACCTTC,CASSLEQRRPYGYTF
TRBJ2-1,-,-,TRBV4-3,TGCGCCAGCAGCCAGGGCGGTTACAATGAGCAGTTCTTC,CASSQGGYNEQFF
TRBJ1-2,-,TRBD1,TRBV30,TGTGCCTGTAAATCAGGGGGGACAATTGGCTACACCTTC,CACKSGGTIGYTF
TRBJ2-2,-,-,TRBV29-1,TGCAGCGTTGCAAGGCGGCTAAACACCGGGGAGCTGTTTTTT,CSVARRLNTGELFF
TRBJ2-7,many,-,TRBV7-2,TGTGCCAGCAGCTTAGGTGGCAGGAGAGCCTACGAGCAGTACTTC,CASSLGGRRAYEQYF
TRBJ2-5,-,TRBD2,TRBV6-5,TGTGCCAGCAGTTACACCTCACCGGGGGGGGGTAAGACCCAGTACTTC,CASSYTSPGGGKTQYF
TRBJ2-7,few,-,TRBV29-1,TGCAGCGCAGGAGGGGGGGATGATTGGAGCTCCTACGAGCAGTACTTC,CSAGGGDDWSSYEQYF
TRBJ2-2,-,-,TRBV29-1,TGCAGCGTTGAAGGGGCTCTCACCGGGGAGCTGTTTTTT,CSVEGALTGELFF
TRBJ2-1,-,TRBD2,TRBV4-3,TGCGCCAGCAGCCAATCCCGAGGCGGGAGTTACAATGAGCAGTTCTTC,CASSQSRGGSYNEQFF
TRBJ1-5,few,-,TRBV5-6,TGTGCCAGCAGCTGGGGAGAGAATCAGCCCCAGCATTTT,CASSWGENQPQHF
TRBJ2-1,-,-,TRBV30,TGTGCCTGGAGAGGCAGATACAATGAGCAGTTCTTC,CAWRGRYNEQFF
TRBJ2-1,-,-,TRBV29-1,TGCAGCGTTCAGGATACCTCCTACAATGAGCAGTTCTTC,CSVQDTSYNEQFF
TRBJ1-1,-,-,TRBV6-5,TGTGCCGCAAGACCCGGACAGATGAACACTGAAGCTTTCTTT,CAARPGQMNTEAFF
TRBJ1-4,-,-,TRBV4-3,TGCGCCAGCAGCCAAGATCTAAACAGGGCTAATGAAAAACTGTTTTTT,CASSQDLNRANEKLFF
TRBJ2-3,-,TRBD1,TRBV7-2,TGTGCCAGCAGCCAAGACAGGGGGCGGGATACGCAGTATTTT,CASSQDRGRDTQYF